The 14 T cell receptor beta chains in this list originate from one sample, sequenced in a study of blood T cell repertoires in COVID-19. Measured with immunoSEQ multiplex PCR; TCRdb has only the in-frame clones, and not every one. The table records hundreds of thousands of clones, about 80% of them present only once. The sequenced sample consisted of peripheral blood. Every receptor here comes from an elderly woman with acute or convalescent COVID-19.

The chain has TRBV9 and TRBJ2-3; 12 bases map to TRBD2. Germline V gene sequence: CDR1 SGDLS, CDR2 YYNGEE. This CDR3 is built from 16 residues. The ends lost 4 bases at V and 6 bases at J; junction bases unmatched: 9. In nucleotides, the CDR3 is TGTGCCAGCAGCCGTGGCCTAGCGGGGGGGCTTGATACGCAGTATTTT. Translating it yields CASSRGLAGGLDTQYF. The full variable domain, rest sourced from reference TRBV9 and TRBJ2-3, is DSGVTQTPKHLITATGQRVTLRCSPRSGDLSVYWYQQSLDQGLQFLIQYYNGEERAKGNILERFSAQQFPDLHSELNLSSLELGDSALYFCASSRGLAGGLDTQYFGPGTRLTVL.

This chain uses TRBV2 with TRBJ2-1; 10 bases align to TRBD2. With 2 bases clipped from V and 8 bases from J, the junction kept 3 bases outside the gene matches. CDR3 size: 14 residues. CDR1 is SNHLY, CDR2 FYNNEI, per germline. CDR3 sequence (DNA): TGTGCCAGCAGTGAATGGCTAGCGGGGGATGAGCAGTTCTTC. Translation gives CASSEWLAGDEQFF.

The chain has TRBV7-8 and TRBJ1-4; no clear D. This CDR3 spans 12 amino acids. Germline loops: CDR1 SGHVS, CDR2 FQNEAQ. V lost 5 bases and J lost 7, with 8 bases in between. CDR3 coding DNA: TGTGCCAGCAGCCCTCCGGGTGAAAAACTGTTTTTT. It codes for CASSPPGEKLFF.

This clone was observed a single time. Written as DNA, the CDR3 is TGCAGTGCTCCTCAGGGGGGACAACAGTTCTTC. Translated, it gives CSAPQGGQQFF. This rearrangement joins TRBV20-1 to TRBJ2-1, with D possibly TRBD1 on 7 matching bases. The CDR3 has 11 amino acids. The germline V and J ends were trimmed by 5 bases and 13 bases, with 15 bases remaining between them. Per germline, CDR1 DFQATT and CDR2 SNEGSKA (reference sequence).

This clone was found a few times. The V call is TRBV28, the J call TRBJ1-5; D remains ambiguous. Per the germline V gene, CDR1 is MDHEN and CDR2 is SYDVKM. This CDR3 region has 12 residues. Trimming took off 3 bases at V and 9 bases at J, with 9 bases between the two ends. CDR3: CASSLASGPQHF. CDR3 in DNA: TGTGCCAGCAGTTTGGCCTCAGGGCCCCAGCATTTT.

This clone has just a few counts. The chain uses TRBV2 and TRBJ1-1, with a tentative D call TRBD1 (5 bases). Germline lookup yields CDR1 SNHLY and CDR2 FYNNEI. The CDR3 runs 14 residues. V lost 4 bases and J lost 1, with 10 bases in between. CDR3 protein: CASSGRQKNTEAFF. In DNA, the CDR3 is TGTGCCAGCAGTGGGCGACAGAAGAACACTGAAGCTTTCTTT.

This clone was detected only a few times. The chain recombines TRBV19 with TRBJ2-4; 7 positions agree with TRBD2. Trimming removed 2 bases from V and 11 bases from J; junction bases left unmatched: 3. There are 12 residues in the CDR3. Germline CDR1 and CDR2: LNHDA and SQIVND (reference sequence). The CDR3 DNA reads TGTGCCAGTAGTATACGCGCGGGAGTTCAGTACTTC. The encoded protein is CASSIRAGVQYF.

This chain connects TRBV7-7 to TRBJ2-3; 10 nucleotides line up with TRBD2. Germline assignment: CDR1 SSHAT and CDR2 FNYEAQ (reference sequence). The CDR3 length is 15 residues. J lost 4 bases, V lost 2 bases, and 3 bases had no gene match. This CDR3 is CASSLSGGVADTQYF. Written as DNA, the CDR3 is TGTGCCAGCAGCTTAAGCGGGGGGGTGGCAGATACGCAGTATTTT. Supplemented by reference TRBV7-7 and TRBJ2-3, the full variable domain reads GAGVSQSPRYKVTKRGQDVTLRCDPISSHATLYWYQQALGQGPEFLTYFNYEAQPDKSGLPSDRFSAERPEGSISTLTIQRTEQRDSAMYRCASSLSGGVADTQYFGPGTRLTVL.

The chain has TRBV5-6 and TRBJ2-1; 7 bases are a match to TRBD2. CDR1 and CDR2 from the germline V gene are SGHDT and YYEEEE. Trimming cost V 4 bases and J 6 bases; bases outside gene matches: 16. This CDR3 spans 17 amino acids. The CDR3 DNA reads TGTGCCAGCAGCAACCGACTTGTGCGGGAGCGGTTCAATGAGCAGTTCTTC. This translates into CASSNRLVRERFNEQFF. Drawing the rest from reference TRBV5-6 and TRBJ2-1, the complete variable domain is DAGVTQSPTHLIKTRGQQVTLRCSPKSGHDTVSWYQQALGQGPQFIFQYYEEEERQRGNFPDRFSGHQFPNYSSELNVNALLLGDSALYLCASSNRLVRERFNEQFFGPGTRLTVL.

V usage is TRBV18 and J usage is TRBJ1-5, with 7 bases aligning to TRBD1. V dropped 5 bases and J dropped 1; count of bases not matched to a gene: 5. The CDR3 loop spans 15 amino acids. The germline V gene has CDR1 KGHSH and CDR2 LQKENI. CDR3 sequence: CASSVTGESNQPQHF. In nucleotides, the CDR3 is TGTGCCAGCTCAGTAACAGGGGAAAGCAATCAGCCCCAGCATTTT.

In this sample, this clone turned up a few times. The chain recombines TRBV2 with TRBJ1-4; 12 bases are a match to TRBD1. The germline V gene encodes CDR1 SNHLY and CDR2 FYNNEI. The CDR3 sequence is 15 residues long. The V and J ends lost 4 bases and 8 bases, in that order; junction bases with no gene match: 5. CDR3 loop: CASSGDRGQVEKLFF. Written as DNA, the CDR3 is TGTGCCAGCAGTGGGGACAGGGGGCAGGTAGAAAAACTGTTTTTT.

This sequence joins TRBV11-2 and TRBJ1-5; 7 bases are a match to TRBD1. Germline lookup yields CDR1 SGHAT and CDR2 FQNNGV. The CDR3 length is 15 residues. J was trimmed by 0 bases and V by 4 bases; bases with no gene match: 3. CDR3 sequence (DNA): TGTGCCAGCAGCTCAGGGGGGTATAGCAATCAGCCCCAGCATTTT. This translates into CASSSGGYSNQPQHF.

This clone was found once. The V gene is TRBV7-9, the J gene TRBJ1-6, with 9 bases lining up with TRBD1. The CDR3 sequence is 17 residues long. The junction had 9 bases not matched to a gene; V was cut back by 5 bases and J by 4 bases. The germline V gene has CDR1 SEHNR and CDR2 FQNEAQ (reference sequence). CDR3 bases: TGTGCCAGCAGCCTAGGGACAGGGAGGGCTTATAATTCACCCCTCCACTTT. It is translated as CASSLGTGRAYNSPLHF.

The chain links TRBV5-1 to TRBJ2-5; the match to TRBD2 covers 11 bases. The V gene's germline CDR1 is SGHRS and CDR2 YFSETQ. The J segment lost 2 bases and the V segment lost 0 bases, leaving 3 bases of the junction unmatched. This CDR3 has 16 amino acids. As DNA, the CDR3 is TGCGCCAGCAGCTTGGGGGGACTAGCGGAGCAAGAGACCCAGTACTTC. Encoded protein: CASSLGGLAEQETQYF.